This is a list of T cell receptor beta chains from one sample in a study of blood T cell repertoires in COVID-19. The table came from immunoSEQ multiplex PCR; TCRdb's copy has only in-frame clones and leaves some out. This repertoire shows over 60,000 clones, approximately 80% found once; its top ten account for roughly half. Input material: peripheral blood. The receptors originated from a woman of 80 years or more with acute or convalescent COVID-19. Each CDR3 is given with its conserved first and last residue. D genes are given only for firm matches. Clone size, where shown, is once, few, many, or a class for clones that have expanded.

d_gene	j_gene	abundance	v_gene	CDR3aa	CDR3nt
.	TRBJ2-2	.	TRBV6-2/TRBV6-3	CASSTRTGGTGELFF	TGTGCCAGCAGTACCCGGACCGGGGGCACCGGGGAGCTGTTTTTT
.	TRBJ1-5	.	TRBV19	CASSIIRDGNQPQHF	TGTGCCAGTAGTATAATCAGGGATGGCAATCAGCCCCAGCATTTT
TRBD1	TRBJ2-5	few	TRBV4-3	CASSPGTGDQETQYF	TGCGCCAGCAGCCCCGGGACAGGGGACCAAGAGACCCAGTACTTC
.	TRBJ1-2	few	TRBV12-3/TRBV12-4	CASSLRHTDGYTF	TGTGCCAGCAGTTTAAGGCATACAGATGGCTACACCTTC
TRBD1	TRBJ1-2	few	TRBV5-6	CASGPGQGYGYTF	TGTGCCAGCGGGCCGGGACAGGGATATGGCTACACCTTC
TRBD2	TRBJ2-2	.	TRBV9	CASTRLAGESGELFF	TGTGCCAGCACCCGACTAGCGGGAGAGTCCGGGGAGCTGTTTTTT
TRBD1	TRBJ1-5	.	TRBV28	CASTVIGTGVRPQHF	TGTGCCAGCACCGTTATTGGGACAGGGGTAAGGCCCCAGCATTTT
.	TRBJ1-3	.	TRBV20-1	CSARAGNTIYF	TGCAGTGCTAGGGCAGGAAACACCATATATTTT
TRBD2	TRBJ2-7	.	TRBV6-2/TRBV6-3	CASSPRGAEQYF	TGTGCCAGCAGCCCGCGGGGGGCCGAGCAGTACTTC
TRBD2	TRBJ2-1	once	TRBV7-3	CASSNLAGNEQFF	TGTGCCAGCTCCAACCTAGCGGGCAATGAGCAGTTCTTC
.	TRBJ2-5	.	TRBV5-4	CASSLPGGQETQYF	TGTGCCAGCAGCTTACCAGGGGGGCAAGAGACCCAGTACTTC
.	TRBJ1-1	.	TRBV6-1	CASSVAPGIQNTEAFF	TGTGCCAGCAGTGTGGCCCCAGGGATTCAGAACACTGAAGCTTTCTTT
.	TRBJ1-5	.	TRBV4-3	CASSQEGFGNQPQHF	TGCGCCAGCAGCCAGGAGGGTTTTGGAAATCAGCCCCAGCATTTT
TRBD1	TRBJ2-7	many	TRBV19	CASSISQGAYEQYF	TGTGCCAGTAGTATCTCCCAGGGGGCGTACGAGCAGTACTTC
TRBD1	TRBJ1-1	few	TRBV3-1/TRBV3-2	CASSRDRRMNTEAFF	TGTGCCAGCAGCCGGGACAGGAGAATGAACACTGAAGCTTTCTTT
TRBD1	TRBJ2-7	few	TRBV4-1	CASSQRTGTGFEQYF	TGCGCCAGCAGCCAACGCACCGGGACAGGGTTCGAGCAGTACTTC
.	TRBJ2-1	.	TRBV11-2	CASTLVGRANEQFF	TGTGCCAGCACCCTCGTAGGCAGGGCAAATGAGCAGTTCTTC
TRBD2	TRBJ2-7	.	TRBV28	CASSFPLKVRLAGGPEQYF	TGTGCCAGCAGTTTCCCGTTGAAAGTCCGACTAGCGGGAGGGCCCGAGCAGTACTTC
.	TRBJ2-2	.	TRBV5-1	CASSLAGELATGELFF	TGCGCCAGCAGCTTGGCCGGAGAACTAGCCACCGGGGAGCTGTTTTTT
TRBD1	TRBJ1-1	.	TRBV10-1	CASSVSPGQGAITEAFF	TGCGCCAGCAGCGTAAGCCCGGGACAGGGGGCTATCACTGAAGCTTTCTTT
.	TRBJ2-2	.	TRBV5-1	CASSRMGGPSGELFF	TGCGCCAGCAGCCGCATGGGGGGGCCTAGCGGGGAGCTGTTTTTT
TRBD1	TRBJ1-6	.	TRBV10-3	CAISQGQGPNSPLHF	TGTGCCATCAGTCAAGGACAGGGACCTAATTCACCCCTCCACTTT
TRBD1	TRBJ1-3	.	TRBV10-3	CAIGAGGSGNTIYF	TGTGCCATCGGGGCAGGGGGCTCTGGAAACACCATATATTTT
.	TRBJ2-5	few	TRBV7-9	CASTHSGLVETQYF	TGTGCCAGCACTCACAGTGGCCTCGTGGAGACCCAGTACTTC
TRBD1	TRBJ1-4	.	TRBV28	CASSDRVLATNEKLFF	TGTGCCAGCAGTGACAGGGTGCTTGCAACTAATGAAAAACTGTTTTTT
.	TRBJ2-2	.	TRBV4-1	CASSQEGGGITGELFF	TGCGCCAGCAGCCAAGAAGGCGGCGGAATCACCGGGGAGCTGTTTTTT
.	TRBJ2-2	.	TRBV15	CATSRGSGWDTGELFF	TGTGCCACCAGCAGAGGTAGCGGCTGGGACACCGGGGAGCTGTTTTTT
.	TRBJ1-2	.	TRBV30	CAWRSLTFRSLTNYGYTF	TGTGCCTGGAGGTCCCTGACTTTTCGGTCCTTAACTAACTATGGCTACACCTTC
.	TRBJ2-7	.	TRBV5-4	CASSLSIELGPYF	TGTGCCAGCAGCTTGTCTATAGAATTGGGCCCGTACTTC
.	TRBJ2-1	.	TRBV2	CASSVAEGSYNEQFF	TGTGCCAGCAGTGTCGCAGAGGGCTCCTACAATGAGCAGTTCTTC
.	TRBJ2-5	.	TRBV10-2	CARWEQAEQETQYF	TGCGCCCGCTGGGAGCAGGCCGAACAAGAGACCCAGTACTTC